The entry below gives a single TCR beta chain sequence along with its context. Its antigen is undetermined. Sequencing used immunoSEQ multiplex PCR; TCRdb keeps in-frame clones, though not all of them. The table lists about 250,000 clones, roughly 87% of them singletons. Germline CDR1 and CDR2: SEHNR and FQNEAQ (reference sequence). This CDR3 is built from 15 residues. The ends were cut back, 6 bases at V and 3 bases at J, with 18 bases in the middle. This sample was taken from a study of cytomegalovirus exposure and HLA in healthy donors. Looking at the study overall: The 120 or so validation repertoires matched the 600 to 700 first-cohort repertoires in platform, a later analysis reported.

The donors were in the approximately 130-subject validation cohort; that cohort was separate from the approximately 700-subject first cohort. Regarding the study as a whole: Most TCR sequences showed up rarely, but some public TCRs showed up in many donors. Cytomegalovirus-associated status was assigned to 164 TCR beta chains.

V gene TRBV7-9 combines with J gene TRBJ2-7; D uncertain. Sequencing was done on a sample of PBMCs. The TCR originated in a man younger than 35 in good health and CMV-seropositive. The CDR3 spells CASRPSRSGDYEQYF. The CDR3 DNA is TGTGCCAGCAGGCCATCCCGATCCGGAGACTACGAGCAGTACTTC.